This T cell receptor (beta chain) was recovered during a study of blood T cell repertoires in COVID-19. Study context: Specimens from acute and convalescent COVID-19 originated in the United States, Italy and Spain. T cells, B-cell-depleted T cells, or PBMCs supplied cDNA or gDNA.

Patients in Seattle were enrolled during active infection, then followed longitudinally. Deletions cut 2 bases from V and 6 bases from J, with 11 bases between. The CDR3 has 14 residues. Germline CDR1 and CDR2: GTSNPN and SVGIG (reference sequence). Per the original data handling: Nucleated cell counts were estimated from reference gene primer amplification. This table comes from immunoSEQ multiplex PCR, and its TCRdb copy is limited to in-frame clones, with some not included. The DNA was the basis for D and trimming; V, J and clone size are from that table. The sample has around 370,000 clones; around 87% are singletons.

This TCR was sampled from a woman aged 45-59 years with COVID-19, enrolled during active disease. The sequencing sample was made of peripheral blood. The chain is built from TRBV30 and TRBJ1-6, with D maybe TRBD1 (5 bases). CDR3 in amino acids: CAWSTAGFNSPLHF. For the CDR3, the DNA is TGTGCCTGGAGTACCGCAGGGTTTAATTCACCCCTCCACTTT.